These T cell receptor beta chains were read from a single sample in a study of Graves' ophthalmopathy and Graves' hyperthyroidism. TCRdb reprocessed the multiplex PCR reads with MiXCR, giving one entry per CDR3 protein. The sample yields tens of thousands of distinct CDR3 sequences, roughly 49% seen once. Material: peripheral blood. The receptor source for this set is an adult woman with stable Graves' hyperthyroidism. Each CDR3 is given with its conserved first and last residue. The order of the fields is V gene, J gene, D gene, clone size, CDR3 protein, CDR3 DNA. D genes are given only for firm matches. Rows give clone size only sometimes, using once, few, many, or a class for an expanded clone.

v_gene: TRBV7-2; j_gene: TRBJ1-1; d_gene: NA; abundance: NA; CDR3aa: CASRGGNTEAFF; CDR3nt: TGTGCCAGCAGAGGCGGGAACACTGAAGCTTTCTTT
v_gene: TRBV19; j_gene: TRBJ2-2; d_gene: NA; abundance: NA; CDR3aa: CASSIWIGRGTGELFF; CDR3nt: TGTGCCAGTAGTATATGGATCGGGAGAGGGACCGGGGAGCTGTTTTTT
v_gene: TRBV10-2; j_gene: TRBJ1-6; d_gene: NA; abundance: large; CDR3aa: CASSDGGAGSPLHF; CDR3nt: TGCGCCAGCAGTGATGGGGGCGCGGGTTCACCCCTCCACTTT
v_gene: TRBV7-9; j_gene: TRBJ2-7; d_gene: TRBD2; abundance: NA; CDR3aa: CASSKRDHEQYF; CDR3nt: TGTGCCAGCAGCAAGCGGGACCACGAGCAGTACTTC
v_gene: TRBV6-6; j_gene: TRBJ2-7; d_gene: NA; abundance: once; CDR3aa: CASRDSWGEQYF; CDR3nt: TGTGCCAGCAGGGACAGTTGGGGCGAGCAGTACTTC
v_gene: TRBV20-1; j_gene: TRBJ1-5; d_gene: NA; abundance: NA; CDR3aa: CSARERASQPQHF; CDR3nt: TGCAGTGCACGGGAGAGGGCCAGTCAGCCCCAGCATTTT
v_gene: TRBV30; j_gene: TRBJ1-1; d_gene: NA; abundance: many; CDR3aa: CAWSYRNTEAFF; CDR3nt: TGTGCCTGGAGTTACAGGAACACTGAAGCTTTCTTT
v_gene: TRBV10-2; j_gene: TRBJ2-7; d_gene: TRBD1; abundance: NA; CDR3aa: CASRRDRGYHEQYF; CDR3nt: TGCGCCAGTAGAAGGGACAGGGGTTATCACGAGCAGTACTTC
v_gene: TRBV29-1; j_gene: TRBJ2-5; d_gene: NA; abundance: NA; CDR3aa: CSILGRSPQETQCF; CDR3nt: TGCAGCATCCTAGGCAGGTCCCCCCAAGAGACCCAGTGCTTC
v_gene: TRBV7-9; j_gene: TRBJ1-1; d_gene: TRBD1; abundance: many; CDR3aa: CASSPREGARTEAFF; CDR3nt: TGTGCCAGCAGCCCAAGAGAGGGGGCGCGAACTGAAGCTTTCTTT
v_gene: TRBV9; j_gene: TRBJ2-5; d_gene: TRBD1; abundance: few; CDR3aa: CASSNTPGTVQETQYF; CDR3nt: TGTGCCAGCAGCAATACCCCGGGGACAGTGCAAGAGACCCAGTACTTC
v_gene: TRBV9; j_gene: TRBJ2-3; d_gene: TRBD1; abundance: many; CDR3aa: CASRGTGGDTQYF; CDR3nt: TGTGCCAGCAGAGGGACAGGGGGGGATACGCAGTATTTT
v_gene: TRBV20-1; j_gene: TRBJ2-5; d_gene: NA; abundance: NA; CDR3aa: CSARDFKEETQYF; CDR3nt: TGCAGTGCTAGAGATTTTAAGGAAGAGACCCAGTACTTC
v_gene: TRBV7-7; j_gene: TRBJ2-5; d_gene: NA; abundance: NA; CDR3aa: CASSLFELEAQYF; CDR3nt: TGTGCTAGCAGCTTATTCGAGTTGGAGGCCCAGTACTTC
v_gene: TRBV20-1; j_gene: TRBJ1-2; d_gene: TRBD1; abundance: many; CDR3aa: CSVLRDRDYGYTF; CDR3nt: TGCAGTGTACTCCGGGACAGGGACTATGGCTACACCTTC
v_gene: TRBV7-9; j_gene: TRBJ2-5; d_gene: TRBD2; abundance: NA; CDR3aa: CASSFGLAGGPGTQYF; CDR3nt: TGTGCCAGCAGCTTCGGACTAGCGGGAGGGCCAGGGACCCAGTACTTC
v_gene: TRBV6-5; j_gene: TRBJ2-3; d_gene: NA; abundance: many; CDR3aa: CASSYRGVDTQYF; CDR3nt: TGTGCCAGCAGTTACAGGGGCGTGGATACGCAGTATTTT
v_gene: TRBV20-1; j_gene: TRBJ2-3; d_gene: TRBD2; abundance: many; CDR3aa: CSGASGSTDTQYF; CDR3nt: TGCAGTGGAGCTAGCGGTAGCACAGATACGCAGTATTTT
v_gene: TRBV7-9; j_gene: TRBJ2-5; d_gene: TRBD1; abundance: NA; CDR3aa: CASSTGTGGGETQYF; CDR3nt: TGTGCCAGCAGCACCGGGACAGGGGGCGGAGAGACCCAGTACTTC
v_gene: TRBV28; j_gene: TRBJ2-7; d_gene: NA; abundance: NA; CDR3aa: CASSLLGHSYEQYF; CDR3nt: TGTGCCAGCAGTTTATTAGGGCACTCCTACGAGCAGTACTTC
v_gene: TRBV19; j_gene: TRBJ1-4; d_gene: TRBD1; abundance: many; CDR3aa: CASSPGQVGGNEKLFF; CDR3nt: TGTGCCAGTAGCCCGGGACAGGTCGGAGGTAATGAAAAACTGTTTTTT
v_gene: TRBV28; j_gene: TRBJ1-1; d_gene: TRBD1; abundance: many; CDR3aa: CASSSYFVRDRGRNTEAFF; CDR3nt: TGTGCCAGCAGTTCTTATTTCGTCCGGGACAGGGGAAGGAACACTGAAGCTTTCTTT
v_gene: TRBV2; j_gene: TRBJ1-2; d_gene: TRBD1; abundance: NA; CDR3aa: CASSQGTGGAAGYTF; CDR3nt: TGTGCCAGCAGCCAAGGGACAGGGGGCGCGGCAGGCTACACCTTC
v_gene: TRBV13; j_gene: TRBJ1-1; d_gene: TRBD1; abundance: many; CDR3aa: CASSLKGAEAFF; CDR3nt: TGTGCCAGCAGCTTAAAGGGGGCGGAAGCTTTCTTT
v_gene: TRBV12-3/TRBV12-4; j_gene: TRBJ1-5; d_gene: TRBD1; abundance: NA; CDR3aa: CASSGTGINQPQHF; CDR3nt: TGTGCCAGCAGTGGGACAGGGATCAATCAGCCCCAGCATTTT
v_gene: TRBV10-3; j_gene: TRBJ1-4; d_gene: TRBD1; abundance: NA; CDR3aa: CAISDPGTVNEKLFF; CDR3nt: TGTGCCATCAGTGACCCCGGGACAGTCAATGAAAAACTGTTTTTT
v_gene: TRBV14; j_gene: TRBJ1-2; d_gene: TRBD1; abundance: many; CDR3aa: CASSQQTGFAYGYTF; CDR3nt: TGTGCCAGCAGCCAACAGACAGGGTTCGCCTATGGCTACACCTTC
v_gene: TRBV5-1; j_gene: TRBJ2-7; d_gene: NA; abundance: NA; CDR3aa: CASSLGRNPEQYF; CDR3nt: TGCGCCAGCAGCTTGGGTAGAAACCCCGAGCAGTACTTC
v_gene: TRBV29-1; j_gene: TRBJ2-2; d_gene: NA; abundance: NA; CDR3aa: CSVDVRENTGGLFF; CDR3nt: TGCAGCGTTGATGTCAGGGAAAACACCGGGGGGCTGTTCTTT
v_gene: TRBV29-1; j_gene: TRBJ2-5; d_gene: NA; abundance: NA; CDR3aa: CSVGFTGNGETQYF; CDR3nt: TGCAGCGTGGGATTTACAGGGAATGGGGAGACCCAGTACTTC
v_gene: TRBV9; j_gene: TRBJ1-1; d_gene: TRBD1; abundance: many; CDR3aa: CASSPRTTGVAFF; CDR3nt: TGTGCCAGCAGCCCCAGAACGACAGGGGTGGCTTTCTTT
v_gene: TRBV18; j_gene: TRBJ2-7; d_gene: TRBD2; abundance: NA; CDR3aa: CASSPPAGAYEQYF; CDR3nt: TGTGCCAGCTCACCTCCAGCGGGGGCCTACGAGCAGTACTTC
v_gene: TRBV4-1; j_gene: TRBJ2-7; d_gene: NA; abundance: many; CDR3aa: CASSQKYRQGGTAEQYF; CDR3nt: TGCGCCAGCAGCCAAAAGTACCGACAGGGAGGGACCGCCGAGCAGTACTTC
v_gene: TRBV4-1; j_gene: TRBJ1-3; d_gene: NA; abundance: NA; CDR3aa: CASSQDLANSGNTIYF; CDR3nt: TGCGCCAGCAGCCAAGATCTCGCTAACTCTGGAAACACCATATATTTT
v_gene: TRBV7-2; j_gene: TRBJ2-5; d_gene: TRBD2; abundance: once; CDR3aa: CASSLEALAGGGETQYF; CDR3nt: TGTGCCAGCAGCTTAGAGGCACTAGCGGGAGGTGGAGAGACCCAGTACTTC
v_gene: TRBV5-6; j_gene: TRBJ1-2; d_gene: NA; abundance: many; CDR3aa: CASSLGRTAYYGYTF; CDR3nt: TGTGCCAGCAGCTTGGGGAGGACAGCCTACTATGGCTACACCTTC
v_gene: TRBV7-6; j_gene: TRBJ1-2; d_gene: NA; abundance: NA; CDR3aa: CASSHPVQRATYGYTF; CDR3nt: TGCGCCAGCAGCCACCCCGTTCAAAGGGCCACCTATGGCTACACCTTC
v_gene: TRBV20-1; j_gene: TRBJ2-5; d_gene: TRBD2; abundance: NA; CDR3aa: CSAREPGLAGQYF; CDR3nt: TGCAGTGCTAGGGAACCGGGACTAGCGGGCCAGTACTTC
v_gene: TRBV7-2; j_gene: TRBJ2-7; d_gene: NA; abundance: few; CDR3aa: CASRRGATYEQYF; CDR3nt: TGTGCCAGCAGACGCGGGGCGACCTACGAGCAGTACTTC
v_gene: TRBV7-9; j_gene: TRBJ1-4; d_gene: NA; abundance: NA; CDR3aa: CASSLEALEEKLFF; CDR3nt: TGTGCCAGCAGCTTAGAGGCTCTAGAAGAAAAACTGTTTTTT
v_gene: TRBV4-1; j_gene: TRBJ1-1; d_gene: NA; abundance: many; CDR3aa: CASSQDWGIGDTEAFF; CDR3nt: TGCGCCAGCAGCCAAGATTGGGGGATTGGGGACACTGAAGCTTTCTTT